The entry below describes one T cell receptor (beta chain). Germline V gene data show CDR1 as SNHLY and CDR2 as FYNNEI. The CDR3 length is 12 residues. The ends were cut back, 4 bases at V and 8 bases at J, with 9 bases in the middle. The data were obtained in a study of blood T cell repertoires in COVID-19. About the research overall: The United States, Italy and Spain provided the acute and convalescent COVID-19 samples.

Methods used by the authors: The assay estimated nucleated cells by amplifying reference gene primers. Clones were sequenced by immunoSEQ multiplex PCR, and TCRdb holds only the in-frame ones, with some missing. The DNA gave D and trimming, while V, J and clone size come from that table. The data contain 200,000 or so clones, 70% to 90% of them singletons. The sequenced sample was peripheral blood. This rearrangement joins TRBV2 to TRBJ1-3, with TRBD1 as a possible D gene (6 bases). This TCR derives from a man older than 75 with acute or convalescent COVID-19. The CDR3 here is CASSAGADTIYF. DNA for the CDR3: TGTGCCAGCAGTGCAGGGGCTGACACCATATATTTT.